These 18 T cell receptor beta chains came from one sample sequenced in a study of technical replicates of blood from a handful of donors. Sequencing was performed with immunoSEQ multiplex PCR; in TCRdb, only in-frame clones are kept and a portion is missing. This sample carries over 50,000 clones, 70% to 90% of them seen once, and the ten largest clones take less than 6.5%. The sequenced sample consisted of PBMCs. The source of these receptors is a human donor in good health. Some clones in this sample may be carry-over from other donors' samples.

The chain links TRBV6-6 to TRBJ1-2, with TRBD1 identical over 8 bases. The V gene's germline CDR1 is MNHNY and CDR2 SVGAGI (reference sequence). After removal of 6 bases from V and 3 bases from J, the junction contained 3 bases not matched to a gene. CDR3 length: 13 residues. The CDR3 sequence: CASSKTGDYGYTF. CDR3 sequence (DNA): TGTGCCAGCAGCAAGACAGGGGACTATGGCTACACCTTC.

This chain uses TRBV27 with TRBJ2-7; 7 positions match TRBD2. Germline trimming cut 8 bases from V and 2 bases from J; bases unmatched to any gene: 12. Germline CDR1 MNHEY, CDR2 SMNVEV (reference sequence). The CDR3 runs 15 residues. The CDR3 protein is CASRSPASGTYEQYF. In DNA form, the CDR3 reads TGTGCCAGCCGCTCCCCAGCTAGCGGAACCTACGAGCAGTACTTC.

CDR3: CASRGQGSTDTQYF. The DNA of the CDR3 is TGCGCCAGCAGGGGACAGGGAAGCACAGATACGCAGTATTTT. The chain has TRBV5-1 and TRBJ2-3; 9 bases are a match to TRBD1. The CDR3 is 14 amino acids. Looked up from germline, CDR1 is SGHRS and CDR2 is YFSETQ. V was clipped by 5 bases and J by 0 bases; unmatched bases: 1. The variable domain in full, completed from reference TRBV5-1 and TRBJ2-3, reads KAGVTQTPRYLIKTRGQQVTLSCSPISGHRSVSWYQQTPGQGLQFLFEYFSETQRNKGNFPGRFSGRQFSNSRSEMNVSTLELGDSALYLCASRGQGSTDTQYFGPGTRLTVL.

This clone was observed a handful of times. The chain is built from TRBV6-1 and TRBJ2-7, with TRBD1 matching over 10 bases. The CDR3 runs to 14 residues. CDR1 is MNHNS, CDR2 SASEGT, per germline. The V and J ends lost 3 bases and 2 bases, in that order; junction bases with no gene match: 1. The CDR3 protein is CASSDGTGAYEQYF. In nucleotides, the CDR3 is TGTGCCAGCAGTGATGGGACAGGGGCCTACGAGCAGTACTTC.

The CDR3 spells CASSFEAGGEQYF. In nucleotides, the CDR3 is TGTGCCAGCAGCTTCGAAGCGGGAGGCGAGCAGTACTTC. The gene calls are TRBV7-2 and TRBJ2-7; TRBD2 matches 9 bases. The ends lost 3 bases at V and 6 bases at J; junction bases unmatched: 3. The germline CDR1 and CDR2 sequences are SGHTA and FQGNSA. The CDR3 contains 13 residues. Full variable domain (missing parts from reference TRBV7-2 and TRBJ2-7): GAGVSQSPSNKVTEKGKDVELRCDPISGHTALYWYRQSLGQGLEFLIYFQGNSAPDKSGLPSDRFSAERTGGSVSTLTIQRTQQEDSAVYLCASSFEAGGEQYFGPGTRLTVT.

The rearrangement joins TRBV11-3 to TRBJ2-5, with 10 bases matching TRBD1. Germline CDR1 and CDR2: SGHNT and YENEEA. J lost 2 bases, V lost 5 bases, and 2 bases had no gene match. CDR3 length: 14 residues. CDR3 nucleotides: TGTGCCAGCAGCAAGGGACAGGGGCAAGAGACCCAGTACTTC. As protein: CASSKGQGQETQYF.

The J gene is TRBJ2-1, the V gene TRBV20-1; no clear D. The V gene's germline CDR1 is DFQATT and CDR2 SNEGSKA (reference sequence). This CDR3 is 11 amino acids long. Trimming shortened V by 3 bases and J by 5 bases, and 5 bases separated the two germline ends. Here the CDR3 reads CSASFNNEQFF. CDR3 in DNA: TGCAGTGCTAGCTTTAACAATGAGCAGTTCTTC.

This chain joins TRBV6-5 and TRBJ2-2; 7 bases map to TRBD1. V lost 5 bases, J lost 5 bases, and 8 bases stayed unmatched. The CDR3 consists of 15 residues. Germline V CDR1 and CDR2: MNHEY, SVGAGI. The DNA for the CDR3 is TGTGCCAGCAGTCGACAGGGCTGGGGTACCGGGGAGCTGTTTTTT. Translation: CASSRQGWGTGELFF.

The chain employs TRBV30 and TRBJ1-2; D unresolved. The germline V gene encodes CDR1 GTSNPN and CDR2 SVGIG (reference sequence). Trimming took off 5 bases at V and 2 bases at J, with 12 bases between the two ends. The CDR3 has 13 amino acids. The CDR3 region is CAWWAGTNYGYTF. The CDR3 nucleotides read TGTGCCTGGTGGGCAGGTACGAACTATGGCTACACCTTC. The whole variable domain, filled in from reference TRBV30 and TRBJ1-2, reads SQTIHQWPATLVQPVGSPLSLECTVEGTSNPNLYWYRQAAGRGLQLLFYSVGIGQISSEVPQNLSASRPQDRQFILSSKKLLLSDSGFYLCAWWAGTNYGYTFGSGTRLTVV.

V and J are TRBV27 and TRBJ2-7; possible D gene TRBD2, 5 bases. CDR3 size: 12 residues. Trimming removed 2 bases from V and 9 bases from J, with 11 bases in between. Germline V CDR1 and CDR2: MNHEY, SMNVEV (reference sequence). This CDR3 is CASSLRAGAQYF. The CDR3 nucleotides are TGTGCCAGCAGTTTAAGGGCGGGCGCGCAGTACTTC.

This clone was seen a single time. J is TRBJ1-5 and V is TRBV6-6; weak D call: TRBD1 (6 bases). This CDR3 region has 15 residues. V lost 2 bases, J lost 7 bases, and 15 bases lay in between. The germline V gene encodes CDR1 MNHNY and CDR2 SVGAGI (reference sequence). The CDR3 sequence is CASSYPEVGGQPQHF. The CDR3 DNA follows: TGTGCCAGCAGTTACCCTGAGGTTGGGGGCCAGCCCCAGCATTTT.

J is TRBJ1-3 and V is TRBV19; the D is unclear. The CDR3 is 16 amino acids. The germline V gene has CDR1 LNHDA and CDR2 SQIVND (reference sequence). The V and J ends lost 7 bases and 3 bases respectively, with 19 bases between them. The CDR3 is CASTPIGDGGGNTIYF. DNA for the CDR3: TGTGCCAGTACCCCCATCGGTGATGGAGGTGGAAACACCATATATTTT. Variable domain in full (rest from reference TRBV19 and TRBJ1-3): DGGITQSPKYLFRKEGQNVTLSCEQNLNHDAMYWYRQDPGQGLRLIYYSQIVNDFQKGDIAEGYSVSREKKESFPLTVTSAQKNPTAFYLCASTPIGDGGGNTIYFGEGSWLTVV.

Of note for this clone: A read error may produce the germline difference seen at one junction end. V is TRBV6-7 and J is TRBJ2-3; a possible D gene is TRBD1 (6 bases). TRBV6-7 is identified as an open reading frame with a role that is uncertain. The length of the CDR3 is 8 residues. CDR3 in DNA: TGTGCCAGCAGTCGACAGGATTTT. Its protein product is CASSRQDF.

The rearrangement links TRBV19 to TRBJ2-5; D may be TRBD2 (5 bases). Germline loops: CDR1 LNHDA, CDR2 SQIVND (reference sequence). Deletions cut 5 bases from V and 5 bases from J, with 18 bases between. CDR3 length equals 15 residues. The CDR3 reads CASSVRRDERETQYF. As DNA, the CDR3 is TGTGCCAGTAGTGTGAGACGGGATGAGCGGGAGACCCAGTACTTC.

In this sample, this clone turned up a few times. The chain joins TRBV4-2 to TRBJ2-1; D possibly corresponds to TRBD2 (6 bases). The CDR3 consists of 16 residues. In germline, CDR1 is LGHNA, CDR2 YNFKEQ. V was clipped by 0 bases and J by 0 bases, with 9 bases between them. The CDR3 region is CASSQDLGGSYNEQFF. As DNA, the CDR3 is TGTGCCAGCAGCCAAGACCTGGGGGGCTCCTACAATGAGCAGTTCTTC.

The rearrangement links TRBV7-9 to TRBJ2-3; 11 bases map to TRBD2. The CDR3 runs 15 residues. Germline CDR1 and CDR2: SEHNR and FQNEAQ (reference sequence). The V segment lost 3 bases and the J segment 1 base; nucleotides outside the gene matches: 0. The CDR3 here is CASSLTSGGTDTQYF. CDR3 bases: TGTGCCAGCAGCTTGACTAGCGGGGGCACAGATACGCAGTATTTT.

This sequence joins TRBV5-6 and TRBJ1-2; 7 bases line up with TRBD1. Germline CDR1 and CDR2: SGHDT and YYEEEE. There are 16 residues in the CDR3. V shed 1 base and J 4 bases; nucleotides not matched to a gene: 10. CDR3 protein: CASSLWRGQFFYGYTF. The CDR3 nucleotides are TGTGCCAGCAGCTTGTGGAGGGGGCAGTTTTTCTATGGCTACACCTTC.

Written as DNA, the CDR3 is TGTGCCAGCAGCTGGGGGGTCGGAAACACCATATATTTT. This codes for CASSWGVGNTIYF. The chain recombines TRBV7-9 with TRBJ1-3; D perhaps matches TRBD1 (5 bases). The CDR3 consists of 13 residues. V was clipped by 4 bases and J by 4 bases, with 8 bases between them. Germline V CDR1 and CDR2: SEHNR, FQNEAQ (reference sequence).